This T cell receptor beta chain is drawn from a study of T cell repertoires in aging, cancer and after chemotherapy. In its sample, this clonotype is large (0.1 to 1%). The ends were cut back, 5 bases at V and 11 bases at J, with 12 bases in the middle. The germline gives CDR1 MNHNS, CDR2 SASEGT. CDR3 length equals 12 residues. TRB rearrangements spanning V, D and J were amplified using mixed TRB-A/B primers. TCRdb reprocessed the multiplex PCR reads via MiXCR and lists one record per CDR3 protein. The sample yields roughly 1,600 distinct CDR3 sequences, 23% seen once. The template was genomic DNA from peripheral blood, not RNA.

The receptor was isolated from a human donor with a solid tumor. Sequencing input: blood. The rearrangement links TRBV6-1 to TRBJ1-4; D gene uncertain. CDR3 nucleotides: TGTGCCAGCAGTACCGACGGACCGAAACTGTTTTTT. Amino acid sequence: CASSTDGPKLFF.